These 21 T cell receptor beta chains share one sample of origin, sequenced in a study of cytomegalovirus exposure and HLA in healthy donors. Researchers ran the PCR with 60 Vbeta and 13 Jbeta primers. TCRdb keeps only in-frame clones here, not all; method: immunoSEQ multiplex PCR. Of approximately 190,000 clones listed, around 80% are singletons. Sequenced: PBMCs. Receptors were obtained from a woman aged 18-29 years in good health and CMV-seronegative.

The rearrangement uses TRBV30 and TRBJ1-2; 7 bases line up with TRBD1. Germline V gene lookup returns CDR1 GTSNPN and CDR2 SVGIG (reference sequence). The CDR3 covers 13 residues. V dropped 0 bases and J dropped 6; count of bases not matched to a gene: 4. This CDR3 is CAWSVGQVNGYTF. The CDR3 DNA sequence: TGTGCCTGGAGTGTAGGACAGGTCAATGGCTACACCTTC.

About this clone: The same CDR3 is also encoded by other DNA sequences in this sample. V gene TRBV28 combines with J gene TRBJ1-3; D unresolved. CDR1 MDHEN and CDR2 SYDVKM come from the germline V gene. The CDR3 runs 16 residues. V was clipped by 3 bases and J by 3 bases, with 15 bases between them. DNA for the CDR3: TGTGCCAGCAGTTTCAGTCGAGGGAAAGATGGAAACACCATATATTTT. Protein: CASSFSRGKDGNTIYF.

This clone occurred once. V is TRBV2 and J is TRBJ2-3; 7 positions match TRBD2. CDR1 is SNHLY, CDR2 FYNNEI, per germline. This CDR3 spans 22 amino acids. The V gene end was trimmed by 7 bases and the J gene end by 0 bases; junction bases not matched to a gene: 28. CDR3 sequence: CASMAGRATRDGGLTSTDTQYF. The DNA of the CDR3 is TGTGCCAGCATGGCGGGGAGGGCGACCCGGGACGGAGGACTGACTAGCACAGATACGCAGTATTTT.

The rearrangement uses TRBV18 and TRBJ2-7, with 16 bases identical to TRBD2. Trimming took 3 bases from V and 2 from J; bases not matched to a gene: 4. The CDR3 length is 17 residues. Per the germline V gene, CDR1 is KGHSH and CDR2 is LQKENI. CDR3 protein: CASSPKGLAGGPYEQYF. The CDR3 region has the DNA TGTGCCAGCTCACCCAAGGGACTAGCGGGAGGGCCCTACGAGCAGTACTTC. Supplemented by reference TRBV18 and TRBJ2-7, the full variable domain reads NAGVMQNPRHLVRRRGQEARLRCSPMKGHSHVYWYRQLPEEGLKFMVYLQKENIIDESGMPKERFSAEFPKEGPSILRIQQVVRGDSAAYFCASSPKGLAGGPYEQYFGPGTRLTVT.

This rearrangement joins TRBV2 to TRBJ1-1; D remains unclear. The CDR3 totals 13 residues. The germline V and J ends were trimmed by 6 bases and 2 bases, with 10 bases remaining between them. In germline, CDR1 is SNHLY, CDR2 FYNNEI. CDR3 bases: TGTGCCAGCAGAACAGACCACAACACTGAAGCTTTCTTT. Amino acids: CASRTDHNTEAFF.

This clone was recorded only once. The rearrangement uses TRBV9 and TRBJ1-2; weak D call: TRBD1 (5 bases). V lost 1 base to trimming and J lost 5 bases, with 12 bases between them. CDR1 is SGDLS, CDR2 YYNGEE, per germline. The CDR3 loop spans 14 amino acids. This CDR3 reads CASSVNDRLYGYTF. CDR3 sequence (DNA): TGTGCCAGCAGCGTAAACGACAGACTTTATGGCTACACCTTC.

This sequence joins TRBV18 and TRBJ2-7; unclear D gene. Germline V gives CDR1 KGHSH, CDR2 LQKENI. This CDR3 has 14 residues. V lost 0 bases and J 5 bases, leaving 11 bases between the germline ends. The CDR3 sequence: CASSPPTPPNEQYF. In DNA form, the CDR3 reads TGTGCCAGCTCACCACCGACACCCCCTAACGAGCAGTACTTC. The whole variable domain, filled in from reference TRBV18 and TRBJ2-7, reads NAGVMQNPRHLVRRRGQEARLRCSPMKGHSHVYWYRQLPEEGLKFMVYLQKENIIDESGMPKERFSAEFPKEGPSILRIQQVVRGDSAAYFCASSPPTPPNEQYFGPGTRLTVT.

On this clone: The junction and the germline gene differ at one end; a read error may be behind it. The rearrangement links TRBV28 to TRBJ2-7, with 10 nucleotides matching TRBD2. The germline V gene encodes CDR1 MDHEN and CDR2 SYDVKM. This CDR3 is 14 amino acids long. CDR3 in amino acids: CASDAGTSVGAPKF. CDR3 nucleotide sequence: TGTGCCAGCGACGCCGGGACTAGCGTGGGAGCACCCAAATTC.

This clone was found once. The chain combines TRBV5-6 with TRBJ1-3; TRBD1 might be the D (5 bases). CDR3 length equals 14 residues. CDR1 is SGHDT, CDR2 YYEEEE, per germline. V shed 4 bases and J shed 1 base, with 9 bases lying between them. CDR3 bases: TGTGCCAGCAGCAGCAGGGCTTCTGGAAACACCATATATTTT. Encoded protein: CASSSRASGNTIYF.

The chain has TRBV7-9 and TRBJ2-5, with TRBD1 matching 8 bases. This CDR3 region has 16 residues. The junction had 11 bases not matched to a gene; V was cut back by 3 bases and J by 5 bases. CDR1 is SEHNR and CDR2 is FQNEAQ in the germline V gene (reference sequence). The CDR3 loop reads CASSFVTGDVVETQYF. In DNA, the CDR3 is TGTGCCAGCAGCTTCGTGACAGGGGATGTCGTGGAGACCCAGTACTTC.

In DNA form, the CDR3 reads TGTGCCAGCAGCTCGGCCCGGACAGGGGGCTTAATGACTGAAGCTTTCTTT. This sequence encodes CASSSARTGGLMTEAFF. V usage is TRBV11-3 and J usage is TRBJ1-1, with 11 bases that match TRBD1. The CDR3 runs to 17 residues. The V gene's germline CDR1 is SGHNT and CDR2 YENEEA. Trimming took 4 bases from V and 5 from J; bases not matched to a gene: 12.

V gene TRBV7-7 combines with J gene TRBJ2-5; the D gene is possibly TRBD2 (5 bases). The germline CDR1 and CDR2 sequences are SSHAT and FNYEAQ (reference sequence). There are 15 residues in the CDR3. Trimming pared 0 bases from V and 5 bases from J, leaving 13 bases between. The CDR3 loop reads CASSLARQEEETQYF. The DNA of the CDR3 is TGTGCCAGCAGCTTAGCGCGGCAGGAGGAGGAGACCCAGTACTTC.

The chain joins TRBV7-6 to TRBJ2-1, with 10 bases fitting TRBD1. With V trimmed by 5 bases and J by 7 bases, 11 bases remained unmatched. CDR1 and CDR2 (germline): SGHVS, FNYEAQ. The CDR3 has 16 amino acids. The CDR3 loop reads CASSRGQGQIWNEQFF. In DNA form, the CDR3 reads TGTGCCAGCAGCCGGGGACAGGGGCAAATCTGGAATGAGCAGTTCTTC.

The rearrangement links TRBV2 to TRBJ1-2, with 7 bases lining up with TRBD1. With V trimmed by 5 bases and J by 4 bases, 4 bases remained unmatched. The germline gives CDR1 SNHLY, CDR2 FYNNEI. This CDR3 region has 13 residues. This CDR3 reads CASSRGPGYGYTF. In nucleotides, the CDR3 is TGTGCCAGCAGTAGGGGGCCCGGCTATGGCTACACCTTC.

CDR3 amino acids: CASILIGAGTDTQYF. DNA of the CDR3: TGTGCCAGCATCCTGATTGGGGCGGGCACAGATACGCAGTATTTT. The chain has TRBV2 and TRBJ2-3; TRBD1 is a possible D gene (5 bases). The CDR3 runs 15 residues. CDR1 is SNHLY, CDR2 FYNNEI, per germline. Trimming took off 7 bases at V and 1 base at J, with 15 bases between the two ends.

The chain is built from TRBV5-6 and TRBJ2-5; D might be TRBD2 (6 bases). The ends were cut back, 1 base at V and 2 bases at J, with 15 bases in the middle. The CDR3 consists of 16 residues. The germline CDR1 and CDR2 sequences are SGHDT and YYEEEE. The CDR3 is CASSLRSWGVQETQYF. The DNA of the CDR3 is TGTGCCAGCAGCTTGAGATCGTGGGGGGTACAAGAGACCCAGTACTTC.

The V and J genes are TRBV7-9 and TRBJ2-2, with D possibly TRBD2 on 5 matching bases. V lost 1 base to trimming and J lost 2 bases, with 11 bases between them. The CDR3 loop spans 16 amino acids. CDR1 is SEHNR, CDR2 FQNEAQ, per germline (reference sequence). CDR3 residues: CASSLDERSNTGELFF. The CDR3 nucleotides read TGTGCCAGCAGCTTAGATGAGCGGTCCAACACCGGGGAGCTGTTTTTT.

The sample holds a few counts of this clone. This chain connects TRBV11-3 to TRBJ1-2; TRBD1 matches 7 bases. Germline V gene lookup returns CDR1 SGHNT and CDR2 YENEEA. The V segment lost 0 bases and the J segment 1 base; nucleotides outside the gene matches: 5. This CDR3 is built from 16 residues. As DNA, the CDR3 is TGTGCCAGCAGCTTAGAAGGCCGACAGGGTAACTATGGCTACACCTTC. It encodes CASSLEGRQGNYGYTF.

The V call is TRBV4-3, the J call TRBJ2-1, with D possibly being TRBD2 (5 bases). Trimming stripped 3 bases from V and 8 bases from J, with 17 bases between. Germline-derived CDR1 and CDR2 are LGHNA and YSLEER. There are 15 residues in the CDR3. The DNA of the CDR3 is TGCGCCAGCAGCCATATCTCAGCCGGAGGCGATGAGCAGTTCTTC. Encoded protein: CASSHISAGGDEQFF.

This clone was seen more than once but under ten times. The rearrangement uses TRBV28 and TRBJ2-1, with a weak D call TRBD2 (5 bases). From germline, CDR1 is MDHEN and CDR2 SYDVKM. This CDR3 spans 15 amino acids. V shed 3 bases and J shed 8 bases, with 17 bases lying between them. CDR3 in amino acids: CASSFYLRRLDEQFF. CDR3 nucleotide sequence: TGTGCCAGCAGTTTCTATTTGCGGAGGTTAGATGAGCAGTTCTTC.

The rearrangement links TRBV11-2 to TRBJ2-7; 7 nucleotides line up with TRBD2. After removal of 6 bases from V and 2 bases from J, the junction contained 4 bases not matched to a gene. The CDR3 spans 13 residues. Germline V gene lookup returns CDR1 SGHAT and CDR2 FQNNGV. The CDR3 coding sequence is TGTGCCAGCAGGGGAGCGGGGACCTACGAGCAGTACGTC. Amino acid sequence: CASRGAGTYEQYV.